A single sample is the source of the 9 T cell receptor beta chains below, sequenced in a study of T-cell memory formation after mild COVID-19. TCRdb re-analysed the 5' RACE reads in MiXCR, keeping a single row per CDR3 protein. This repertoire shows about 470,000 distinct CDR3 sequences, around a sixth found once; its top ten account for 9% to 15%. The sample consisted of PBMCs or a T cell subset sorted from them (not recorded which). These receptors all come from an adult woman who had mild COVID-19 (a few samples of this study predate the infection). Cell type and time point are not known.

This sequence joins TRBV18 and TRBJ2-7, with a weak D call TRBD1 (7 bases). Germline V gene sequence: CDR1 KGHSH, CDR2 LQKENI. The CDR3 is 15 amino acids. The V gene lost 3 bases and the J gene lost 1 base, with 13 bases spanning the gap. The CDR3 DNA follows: TGTGCCAGCTCACCTGGGAGGACAGGATCCTACGAGCAGTACTTC. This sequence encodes CASSPGRTGSYEQYF.

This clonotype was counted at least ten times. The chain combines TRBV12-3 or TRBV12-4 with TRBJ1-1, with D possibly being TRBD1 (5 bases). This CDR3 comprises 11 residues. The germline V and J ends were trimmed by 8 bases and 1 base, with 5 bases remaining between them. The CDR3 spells CASGGNTEAFF. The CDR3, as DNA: TGTGCCAGCGGGGGGAACACTGAAGCTTTCTTT.

The DNA of the CDR3 is TGCGCCAGCAGCCAGGCTAGCGGGCAGTCCTACGAGCAGTACTTC. Its translation is CASSQASGQSYEQYF. This sequence joins TRBV4-1 and TRBJ2-7; TRBD2 matches at 8 bases. With V trimmed by 3 bases and J by 1 base, 5 bases remained unmatched. In germline, CDR1 is MGHRA, CDR2 YSYEKL. The CDR3 covers 15 residues.

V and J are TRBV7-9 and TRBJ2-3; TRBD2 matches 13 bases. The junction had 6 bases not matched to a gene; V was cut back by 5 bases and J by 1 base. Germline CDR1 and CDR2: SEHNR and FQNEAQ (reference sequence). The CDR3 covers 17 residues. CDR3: CASSKGLAGARTDTQYF. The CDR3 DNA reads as TGTGCCAGCAGCAAAGGACTAGCGGGGGCCCGCACAGATACGCAGTATTTT.

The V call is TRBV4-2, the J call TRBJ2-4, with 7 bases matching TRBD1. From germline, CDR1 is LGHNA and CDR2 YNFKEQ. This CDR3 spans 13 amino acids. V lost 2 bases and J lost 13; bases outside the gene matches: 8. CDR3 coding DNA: TGTGCCAGCAGCCAACCGGGACAGTTAGACCAGTACTTC. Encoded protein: CASSQPGQLDQYF.

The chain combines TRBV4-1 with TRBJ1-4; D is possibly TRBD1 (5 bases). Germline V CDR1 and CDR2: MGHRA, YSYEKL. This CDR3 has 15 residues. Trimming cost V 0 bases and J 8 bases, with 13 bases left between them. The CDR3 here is CASSQERAGREKLFF. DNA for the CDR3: TGCGCCAGCAGCCAAGAACGGGCAGGGAGGGAAAAACTGTTTTTT.

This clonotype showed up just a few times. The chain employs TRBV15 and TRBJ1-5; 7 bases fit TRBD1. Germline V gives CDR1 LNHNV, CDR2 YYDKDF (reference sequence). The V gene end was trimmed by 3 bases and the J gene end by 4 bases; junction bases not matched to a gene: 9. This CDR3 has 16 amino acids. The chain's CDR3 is CATSSQRGLGNQPQHF. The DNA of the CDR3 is TGTGCCACCAGCAGTCAGAGGGGGCTCGGGAATCAGCCCCAGCATTTT. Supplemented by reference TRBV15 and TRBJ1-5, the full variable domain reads DAMVIQNPRYQVTQFGKPVTLSCSQTLNHNVMYWYQQKSSQAPKLLFHYYDKDFNNEADTPDNFQSRRPNTSFCFLDIRSPGLGDTAMYLCATSSQRGLGNQPQHFGDGTRLSIL.

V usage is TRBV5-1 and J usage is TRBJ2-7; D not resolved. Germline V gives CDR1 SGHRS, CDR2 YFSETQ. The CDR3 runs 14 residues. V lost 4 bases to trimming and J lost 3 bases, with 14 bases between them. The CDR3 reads CASSHPKDGYEQYF. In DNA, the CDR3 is TGCGCCAGCAGCCACCCAAAGGACGGCTACGAGCAGTACTTC.

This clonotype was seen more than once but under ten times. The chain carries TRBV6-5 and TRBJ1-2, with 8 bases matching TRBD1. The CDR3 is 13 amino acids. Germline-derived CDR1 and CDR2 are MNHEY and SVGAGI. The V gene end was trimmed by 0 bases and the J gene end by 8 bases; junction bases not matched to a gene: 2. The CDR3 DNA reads TGTGCCAGCAGTTACTCCGGACAGGGAGGCTACACCTTC. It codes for CASSYSGQGGYTF.